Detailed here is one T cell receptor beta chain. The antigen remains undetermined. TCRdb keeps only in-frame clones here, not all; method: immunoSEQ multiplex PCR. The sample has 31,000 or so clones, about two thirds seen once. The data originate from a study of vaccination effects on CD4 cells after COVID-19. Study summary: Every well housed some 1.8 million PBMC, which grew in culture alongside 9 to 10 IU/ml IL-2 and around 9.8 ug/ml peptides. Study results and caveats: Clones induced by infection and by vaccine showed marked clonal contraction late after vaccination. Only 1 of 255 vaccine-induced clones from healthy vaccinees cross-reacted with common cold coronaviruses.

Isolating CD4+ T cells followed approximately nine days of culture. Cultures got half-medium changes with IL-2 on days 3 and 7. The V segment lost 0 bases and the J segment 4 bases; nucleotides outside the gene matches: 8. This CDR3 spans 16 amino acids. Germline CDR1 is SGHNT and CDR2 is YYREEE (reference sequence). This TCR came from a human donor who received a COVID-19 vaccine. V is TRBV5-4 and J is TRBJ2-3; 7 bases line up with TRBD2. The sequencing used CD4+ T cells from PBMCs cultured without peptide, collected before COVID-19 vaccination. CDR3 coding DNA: TGTGCCAGCAGCTTGGCCGTCGGGAGGCGGGCAGATACGCAGTATTTT. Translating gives CASSLAVGRRADTQYF.